This TCR beta chain was sequenced in a study of long-term antiretroviral therapy in people with HIV. An immunoSEQ assay, version v3.0, was performed at survey level. Clones were sequenced by immunoSEQ multiplex PCR, and TCRdb holds only the in-frame ones, with some missing. The sample yields around 6,000 clones, 77% seen once. Overall study results and limits: Information pertaining to ART adherence, viral resistance or therapeutic modifications was not obtained.

Concerning this clone itself: As yet, its antigen is unknown.

V dropped 2 bases and J dropped 5 bases, with 4 bases sitting between them. Germline V gene lookup returns CDR1 SGHAT and CDR2 FQNNGV. The CDR3 has 11 amino acids. DNA was extracted from approximately 0.91-9.4 million thawed cryopreserved PBMC. The sequence came from a man between 35 and 55 years old with HIV. This chain uses TRBV11-2 with TRBJ2-7; no reliable D call. This sample comprised unsorted PBMCs, obtained 0.5 years before starting antiretroviral therapy. The CDR3 sequence is CASSLHDEQYF. CDR3 in DNA: TGTGCCAGCAGCTTACACGACGAGCAGTACTTC.